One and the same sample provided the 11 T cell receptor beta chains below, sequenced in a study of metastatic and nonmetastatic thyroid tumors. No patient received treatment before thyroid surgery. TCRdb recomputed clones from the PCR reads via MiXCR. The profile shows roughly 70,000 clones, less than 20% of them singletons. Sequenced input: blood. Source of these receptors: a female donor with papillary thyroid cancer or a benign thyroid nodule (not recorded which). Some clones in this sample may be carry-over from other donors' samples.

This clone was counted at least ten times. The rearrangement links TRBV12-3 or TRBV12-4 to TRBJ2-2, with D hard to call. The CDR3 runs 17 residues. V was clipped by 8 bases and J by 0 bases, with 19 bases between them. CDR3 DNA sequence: TGTGCCAGCGGCCGGGCAGTCTTGAATTCGAACACCGGGGAGCTGTTTTTT. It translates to CASGRAVLNSNTGELFF.

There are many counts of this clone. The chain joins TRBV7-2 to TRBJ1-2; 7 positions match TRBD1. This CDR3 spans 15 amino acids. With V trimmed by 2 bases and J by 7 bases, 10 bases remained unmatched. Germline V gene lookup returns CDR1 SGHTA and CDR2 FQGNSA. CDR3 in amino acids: CASSLNDRVWGGYTF. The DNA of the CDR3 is TGTGCCAGCAGCTTAAATGACAGGGTCTGGGGTGGCTACACCTTC.

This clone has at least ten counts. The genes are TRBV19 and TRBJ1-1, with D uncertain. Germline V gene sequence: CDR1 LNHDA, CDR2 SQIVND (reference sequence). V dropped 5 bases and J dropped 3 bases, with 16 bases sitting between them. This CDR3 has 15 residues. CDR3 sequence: CASSSPASRDTEAFF. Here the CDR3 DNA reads TGTGCCAGTAGTTCCCCCGCTTCAAGGGACACTGAAGCTTTCTTT.

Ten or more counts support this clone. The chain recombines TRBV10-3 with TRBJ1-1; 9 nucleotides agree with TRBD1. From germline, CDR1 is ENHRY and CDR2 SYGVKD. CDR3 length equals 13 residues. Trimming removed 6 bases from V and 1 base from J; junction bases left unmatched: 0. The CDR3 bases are TGTGCCATCAGGGGACAGGGGAACACTGAAGCTTTCTTT. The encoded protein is CAIRGQGNTEAFF.

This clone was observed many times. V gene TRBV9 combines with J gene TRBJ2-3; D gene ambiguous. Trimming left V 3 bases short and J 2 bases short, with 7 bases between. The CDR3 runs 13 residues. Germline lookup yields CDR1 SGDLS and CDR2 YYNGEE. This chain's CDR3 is CASSGYPTDTQYF. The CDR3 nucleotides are TGTGCCAGCAGCGGATACCCCACAGATACGCAGTATTTT. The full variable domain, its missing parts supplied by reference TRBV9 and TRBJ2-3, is DSGVTQTPKHLITATGQRVTLRCSPRSGDLSVYWYQQSLDQGLQFLIQYYNGEERAKGNILERFSAQQFPDLHSELNLSSLELGDSALYFCASSGYPTDTQYFGPGTRLTVL.

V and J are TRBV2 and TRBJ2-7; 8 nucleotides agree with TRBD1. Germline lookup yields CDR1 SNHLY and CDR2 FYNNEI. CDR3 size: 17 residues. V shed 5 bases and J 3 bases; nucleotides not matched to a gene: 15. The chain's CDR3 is CASSYTYRPDRVYEQYV. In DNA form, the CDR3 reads TGTGCCAGCAGTTACACTTACCGTCCGGACAGGGTCTACGAGCAGTACGTC.

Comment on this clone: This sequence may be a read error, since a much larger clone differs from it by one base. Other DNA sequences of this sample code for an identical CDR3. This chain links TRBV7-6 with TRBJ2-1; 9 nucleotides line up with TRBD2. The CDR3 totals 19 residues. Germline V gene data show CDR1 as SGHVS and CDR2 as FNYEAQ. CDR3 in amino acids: CASSFFLHQRLADYNEQFF. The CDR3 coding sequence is TGTGCTAGCAGCTTTTTTCTACACCAGAGACTAGCGGATTACAATGAGCAGTTCTTC. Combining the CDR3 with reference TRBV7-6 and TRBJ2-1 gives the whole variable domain GAGVSQSPRYKVTKRGQDVALRCDPISGHVSLYWYRQALGQGPEFLTYFNYEAQQDKSGLPNDRFSAERPEGSISTLTIQRTEQRDSAMYRCASSFFLHQRLADYNEQFFGPGTRLTVL.

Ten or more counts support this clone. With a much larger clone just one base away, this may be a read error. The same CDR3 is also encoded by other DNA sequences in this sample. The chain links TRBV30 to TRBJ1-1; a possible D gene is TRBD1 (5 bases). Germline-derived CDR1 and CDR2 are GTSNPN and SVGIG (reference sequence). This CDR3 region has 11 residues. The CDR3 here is CAWRDGGEAFF. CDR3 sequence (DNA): TGTGCCTGGAGGGACGGGGGTGAAGCCTTCTTT.

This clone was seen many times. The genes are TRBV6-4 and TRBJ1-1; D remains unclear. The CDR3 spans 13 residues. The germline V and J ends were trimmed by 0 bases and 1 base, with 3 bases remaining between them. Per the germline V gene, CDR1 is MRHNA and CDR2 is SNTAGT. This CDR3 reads CASSDSENTEAFF. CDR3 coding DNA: TGTGCCAGCAGTGACTCAGAGAACACTGAAGCTTTCTTT.

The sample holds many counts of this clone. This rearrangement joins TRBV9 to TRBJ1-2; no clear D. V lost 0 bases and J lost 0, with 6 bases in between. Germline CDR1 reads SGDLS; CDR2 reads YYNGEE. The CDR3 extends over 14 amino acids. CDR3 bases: TGTGCCAGCAGCGTAGAGGGAGCTAACTATGGCTACACCTTC. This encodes CASSVEGANYGYTF.

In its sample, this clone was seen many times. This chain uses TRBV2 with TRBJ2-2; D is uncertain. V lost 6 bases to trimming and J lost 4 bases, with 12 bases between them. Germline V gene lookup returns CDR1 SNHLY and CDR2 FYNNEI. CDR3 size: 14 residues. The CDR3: CASRLVVGTGELFF. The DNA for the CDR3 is TGTGCCAGCAGGTTGGTTGTTGGCACCGGGGAGCTGTTTTTT.